This T cell receptor beta chain was found in a study of CD8 T cells in ankylosing spondylitis. Broader study findings: According to the report, clones linked to the disease were significantly enriched in matched synovial fluid samples taken from ankylosing spondylitis patients. In ankylosing spondylitis blood, a motif of roughly 8 highly homologous TCR beta variants appeared characteristic. A subset of motif variants has previously been described in the synovial fluid and blood of reactive arthritis.

As for this clonotype: What it recognizes is unknown.

For TCR beta, libraries came from quantitative 5'-RACE with molecular barcodes. TCRdb reprocessed the 5' RACE reads via MiXCR and lists one record per CDR3 protein. Counted here are about 390,000 distinct CDR3 sequences, around 20% occurring once; the ten biggest clones make up 16%. The CDR3 contains 16 residues. The V and J ends lost 1 base and 0 bases respectively, with 13 bases between them. The V gene's germline CDR1 is SGHTA and CDR2 FQGNSA. This chain joins TRBV7-2 and TRBJ2-7; maybe TRBD2 (5 bases). The receptor was derived from a male donor with ankylosing spondylitis. Material for sequencing was blood, either unsorted or a sorted T cell fraction (not recorded which). CDR3 sequence (DNA): TGTGCCAGCAGCTTAGGAGGGTTTAGTAGCTCCTACGAGCAGTACTTC. Amino acids: CASSLGGFSSSYEQYF.